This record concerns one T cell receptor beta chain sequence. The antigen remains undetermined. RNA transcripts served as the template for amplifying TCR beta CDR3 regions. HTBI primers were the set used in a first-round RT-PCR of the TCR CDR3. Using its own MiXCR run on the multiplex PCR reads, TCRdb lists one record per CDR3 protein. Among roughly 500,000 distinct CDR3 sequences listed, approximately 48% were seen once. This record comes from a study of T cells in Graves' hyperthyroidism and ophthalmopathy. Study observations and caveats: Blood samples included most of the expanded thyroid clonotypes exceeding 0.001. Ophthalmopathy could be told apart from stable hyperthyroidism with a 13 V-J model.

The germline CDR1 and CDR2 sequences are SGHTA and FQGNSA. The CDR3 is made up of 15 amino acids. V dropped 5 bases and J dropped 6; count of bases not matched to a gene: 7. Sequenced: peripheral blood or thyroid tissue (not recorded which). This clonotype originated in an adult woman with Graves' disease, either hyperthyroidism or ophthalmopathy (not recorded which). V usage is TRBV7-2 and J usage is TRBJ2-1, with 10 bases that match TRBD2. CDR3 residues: CASSPRTSGSNEQFF. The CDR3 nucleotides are TGTGCCAGCAGCCCGCGGACTAGCGGCTCCAATGAGCAGTTCTTC.